The TCR beta chain under discussion was sequenced for a study of OX40 agonist ivuxolimab in advanced cancers. Findings of the study overall: On average, a greater number of expanded clones characterised CD8+ T cells relative to CD4+.

The table lists this clone with a count of one. Its target is unknown. Patients were excluded for autoimmune disease history or systemic immunosuppression. The table came from immunoSEQ multiplex PCR; TCRdb's copy has only in-frame clones and leaves some out. Of over 75,000 clones in the sample, roughly 93% were seen once. This TCR was recovered from an adult with an advanced solid tumor such as melanoma, head and neck, liver or kidney cancer. Material: CD4+ or CD8+ T cells sorted from blood, obtained in a trial of the OX40 agonist ivuxolimab.

CDR3 sequence reads: CASSLWATGELFF. CDR3 nucleotide sequence: TGTGCCAGCAGCTTATGGGCGACCGGGGAGCTGTTTTTT. This chain joins TRBV7-2 and TRBJ2-2; no definite D call. V was trimmed by 2 bases and J by 5 bases, leaving 6 bases between them. The CDR3 runs to 13 residues. CDR1 is SGHTA, CDR2 FQGNSA, per germline.